The 13 T cell receptor beta chains given below trace back to one sample, sequenced in a study of T cell repertoires in cytomegalovirus infection (dated by TCRdb to the late 2010s). TCRdb names Illumina HiSeq 1500 as the instrument used. TCRdb cleaned the public reads at Q25 with fastp, built clones with MiXCR and kept in-frame beta chains. Rows are unified per CDR3 protein, each entry keeping the most common DNA and genes. The sample table records approximately 1,000,000 distinct CDR3 sequences; under 40% of these occur just once. The ten biggest clones cover roughly 13% of the sample. No antigens are known for them. The treatment or condition label of this sample denotes: in vitro stimulation with specific CMV peptide epitopes to enrich CMV-specific T cells. The specimen comprised cultured CD8+ T cells from PBMCs, sampled from culture after CMV antigen stimulation. The receptors derive from a human donor in good health (CMV status not recorded). Some clones in this sample may be carry-over from other donors' samples.

This chain links TRBV10-3 with TRBJ1-2; D ambiguous. Germline-derived CDR1 and CDR2 are ENHRY and SYGVKD. The CDR3 runs 11 residues. V gave up 6 bases and J gave up 7 bases, with 9 bases separating them. CDR3 nucleotides: TGTGCCATCAGGACCGGACTTGGCTACACCTTC. This sequence encodes CAIRTGLGYTF.

This clonotype appeared once. This chain joins TRBV19 and TRBJ2-3, with D possibly TRBD2 on 5 matching bases. CDR3 length equals 16 residues. With 2 bases removed from V and 0 bases from J, the gap between germline ends came to 12 bases. CDR1 and CDR2 (germline): LNHDA, SQIVND (reference sequence). The CDR3 here is CASSIIGVRSTDTQYF. The CDR3 coding sequence is TGTGCCAGTAGTATAATCGGGGTCCGGAGCACAGATACGCAGTATTTT.

The sample holds many counts of this clonotype. V and J are TRBV7-8 and TRBJ2-1; 8 bases match TRBD2. The V gene end was trimmed by 3 bases and the J gene end by 1 base; junction bases not matched to a gene: 5. Germline CDR1 SGHVS, CDR2 FQNEAQ. This CDR3 spans 16 amino acids. The DNA for the CDR3 is TGTGCCAGCAGCTTCGCAGGCGGGGGGTCCTACAATGAGCAGTTCTTC. It translates to CASSFAGGGSYNEQFF.

The gene calls are TRBV12-3 or TRBV12-4 and TRBJ2-5; 8 nucleotides line up with TRBD1. The CDR3 totals 15 residues. With 7 bases clipped from V and 4 bases from J, the junction kept 11 bases outside the gene matches. The CDR3 reads CASNDGQGIGETQYF. In DNA, the CDR3 is TGTGCCAGCAACGATGGACAGGGCATAGGAGAGACCCAGTACTTC.

The rearrangement uses TRBV14 and TRBJ2-6, with 12 nucleotides matching TRBD1. Germline values: CDR1 SGHDN, CDR2 FVKESK. The CDR3 length is 17 residues. J lost 4 bases, V lost 8 bases, and 9 bases had no gene match. DNA of the CDR3: TGTGCCAGCCTGAACCGGGACAGGGGGCTCGGGGCCAACGTCCTGACTTTC. Its translation is CASLNRDRGLGANVLTF.

This clonotype has a handful of counts. The rearrangement joins TRBV6-2 or TRBV6-3 to TRBJ2-7; TRBD1 matches at 7 bases. The CDR3 consists of 14 residues. Germline trimming cut 3 bases from V and 2 bases from J; bases unmatched to any gene: 4. Germline CDR1 reads MNHEY; CDR2 reads SVGEGT. The CDR3 DNA reads TGTGCCAGCAGTTATAGGGGGCTACCCTACGAGCAGTACGTC. Translation: CASSYRGLPYEQYV.

This clonotype was recorded at least ten times. The chain links TRBV7-9 to TRBJ2-1; D is undetermined. CDR3 length: 13 amino acids. Trimming removed 2 bases at V and 5 bases at J, with 7 bases between. Germline CDR1 is SEHNR and CDR2 is FQNEAQ (reference sequence). The CDR3 bases are TGTGCCAGCAGCTTAAGGTCTGACAATGAGCAGTTCTTC. Amino acid sequence: CASSLRSDNEQFF.

This clonotype turned up a few times. The chain carries TRBV6-1 and TRBJ2-7; no definite D call. This CDR3 region has 12 residues. Germline CDR1 reads MNHNS; CDR2 reads SASEGT. The V gene lost 2 bases and the J gene lost 0 bases, with 2 bases spanning the gap. CDR3 DNA: TGTGCCAGCAGTGAAAACTCCTACGAGCAGTACTTC. Amino acids: CASSENSYEQYF.

This rearrangement joins TRBV6-2 or TRBV6-3 to TRBJ1-6, with TRBD1 identical over 7 bases. V lost 2 bases to trimming and J lost 10 bases; unmatched junction nucleotides: 8. The length of the CDR3 is 15 residues. Germline V gene lookup returns CDR1 MNHEY and CDR2 SVGEGT. Here the CDR3 DNA reads TGTGCCAGCAGTTACCTACGACAGGGCCAGTCACCCCTCCACTTT. The encoded protein is CASSYLRQGQSPLHF.

The rearrangement links TRBV11-1 to TRBJ2-5; D is uncertain. There are 16 residues in the CDR3. Germline-derived CDR1 and CDR2 are SGHAT and FQDESV (reference sequence). V was shortened by 4 bases and J by 5 bases, with 20 bases between the two germline ends. The CDR3 is CASSSLDRTDWETQYF. In DNA, the CDR3 is TGTGCCAGCAGCTCGCTGGATAGGACGGATTGGGAGACCCAGTACTTC. The full variable domain, with the rest looked up from reference TRBV11-1 and TRBJ2-5, is EAEVAQSPRYKITEKSQAVAFWCDPISGHATLYWYRQILGQGPELLVQFQDESVVDDSQLPKDRFSAERLKGVDSTLKIQPAELGDSAMYLCASSSLDRTDWETQYFGPGTRLLVL.

This rearrangement joins TRBV19 to TRBJ1-1, with D tentatively TRBD1 (6 bases). Trimming cost V 3 bases and J 4 bases, with 12 bases left between them. The CDR3 extends over 14 amino acids. Per the germline V gene, CDR1 is LNHDA and CDR2 is SQIVND (reference sequence). The DNA of the CDR3 is TGTGCCAGTAGTATGGGGGGGCTGGCCACTGAAGCTTTCTTT. This gives the protein CASSMGGLATEAFF. Complete variable domain (other parts from reference TRBV19 and TRBJ1-1): DGGITQSPKYLFRKEGQNVTLSCEQNLNHDAMYWYRQDPGQGLRLIYYSQIVNDFQKGDIAEGYSVSREKKESFPLTVTSAQKNPTAFYLCASSMGGLATEAFFGQGTRLTVV.

This clonotype was recorded a few times. The chain uses TRBV27 and TRBJ2-2, with 8 positions matching TRBD2. Germline V gene sequence: CDR1 MNHEY, CDR2 SMNVEV (reference sequence). V lost 3 bases to trimming and J lost 8 bases; unmatched junction nucleotides: 8. The CDR3 totals 15 residues. CDR3: CASSLSSGGLGELFF. Written as DNA, the CDR3 is TGTGCCAGCAGTTTGTCCAGCGGGGGTCTGGGGGAGCTGTTTTTT.

The rearrangement uses TRBV7-8 and TRBJ1-2, with D perhaps matching TRBD1 (5 bases). The germline V and J ends were trimmed by 3 bases and 8 bases, with 22 bases remaining between them. The germline CDR1 and CDR2 sequences are SGHVS and FQNEAQ. CDR3 length: 16 residues. This chain's CDR3 is CASSLGGWGEARGYTF. As DNA, the CDR3 is TGTGCCAGCAGCTTGGGGGGTTGGGGAGAGGCGCGCGGCTACACCTTC.